What follows are 7 T cell receptor beta chains derived from one specimen sequenced in a study of cytotoxic CD8 clonotypes in ibrutinib-treated CLL. Sequenced by immunoSEQ multiplex PCR; TCRdb stores in-frame clones only, minus some. Of over 100,000 clones in the sample, 80% to 90% were seen once. The sample was PBMCs, taken after 24 months of ibrutinib treatment. All receptors come from a human donor with chronic lymphocytic leukemia.

The chain has TRBV2 and TRBJ2-5; 13 bases match TRBD2. Germline V gene lookup returns CDR1 SNHLY and CDR2 FYNNEI. This CDR3 is built from 16 residues. The junction had 8 bases not matched to a gene; V was cut back by 7 bases and J by 3 bases. CDR3 coding DNA: TGTGCCAGCAAAAGGAGCACTAGCGGGAGGGAAGAGACCCAGTACTTC. Translated, it gives CASKRSTSGREETQYF.

This clone was seen only a few times. This chain joins TRBV2 and TRBJ1-2; D is undetermined. Trimming left V 7 bases short and J 0 bases short, with 6 bases between. The CDR3 totals 12 residues. CDR1 and CDR2 (germline): SNHLY, FYNNEI. The CDR3 region has the DNA TGTGCCAGCACAGAAGCTAACTATGGCTACACCTTC. Translated, it gives CASTEANYGYTF.

The chain carries TRBV5-4 and TRBJ2-4; 8 nucleotides match TRBD2. The CDR3 runs 15 residues. Germline lookup yields CDR1 SGHNT and CDR2 YYREEE (reference sequence). The V gene end was trimmed by 4 bases and the J gene end by 4 bases; junction bases not matched to a gene: 7. This chain's CDR3 is CASSTPGLDKNIQYF. The CDR3 coding sequence is TGTGCCAGCAGCACCCCGGGACTAGATAAAAACATTCAGTACTTC.

CDR3 in DNA: TGTGCCAGCAGTTTAACCTTTCAGGGGAATGAAAAACTGTTTTTT. Protein: CASSLTFQGNEKLFF. The chain links TRBV28 to TRBJ1-4, with TRBD1 as a possible D gene (6 bases). V lost 2 bases to trimming and J lost 5 bases, with 12 bases between them. The germline CDR1 and CDR2 sequences are MDHEN and SYDVKM. This CDR3 has 15 amino acids.

The DNA for the CDR3 is TGCGCCAGCAGGGGCTCCGGGACAGCCTACAATGAGCAGTTCTTC. It specifies CASRGSGTAYNEQFF. The chain employs TRBV5-1 and TRBJ2-1; TRBD1 matches at 7 bases. The ends lost 5 bases at V and 2 bases at J; junction bases unmatched: 7. Germline V gives CDR1 SGHRS, CDR2 YFSETQ. The CDR3 contains 15 residues.

The count of this clone is one. This sequence joins TRBV7-2 and TRBJ2-1; D is uncertain. The CDR3 runs 12 residues. Per the germline V gene, CDR1 is SGHTA and CDR2 is FQGNSA. V lost 3 bases and J 10 bases, leaving 10 bases between the germline ends. DNA of the CDR3: TGTGCCAGCAGCTTCTCGGGCCGGGAGCAGTTCTTC. Its translation: CASSFSGREQFF.

This chain links TRBV4-1 with TRBJ1-2; D not certain. The CDR3 length is 16 residues. V was pared by 0 bases and J by 0 bases, with 11 bases between. CDR1 is MGHRA and CDR2 is YSYEKL in the germline V gene. In DNA, the CDR3 is TGCGCCAGCAGCCAAGATACACGGGCCGCTAACTATGGCTACACCTTC. As protein: CASSQDTRAANYGYTF.